The subject of this entry is one T cell receptor (beta chain). The record originates from a study of chemoradiotherapy in HPV16-positive cancers. Some clones are missing from TCRdb's copy, which holds only in-frame ones; the method was immunoSEQ multiplex PCR. The sample has more than 10,000 clones, approximately 77% seen once. V was clipped by 3 bases and J by 10 bases; unmatched bases: 9. Germline V gene lookup returns CDR1 SGHNT and CDR2 YENEEA. The CDR3 is 15 amino acids. This TCR came from a human donor with HPV-associated anogenital cancer. The sample was taken from a patient who underwent chemoradiotherapy. This sequence joins TRBV11-3 and TRBJ1-6; 7 bases are a match to TRBD1. In nucleotides, the CDR3 is TGTGCCAGCAGCTTTACACAGGGGTCAGGGTCACCCCTCCACTTT. Protein product: CASSFTQGSGSPLHF.